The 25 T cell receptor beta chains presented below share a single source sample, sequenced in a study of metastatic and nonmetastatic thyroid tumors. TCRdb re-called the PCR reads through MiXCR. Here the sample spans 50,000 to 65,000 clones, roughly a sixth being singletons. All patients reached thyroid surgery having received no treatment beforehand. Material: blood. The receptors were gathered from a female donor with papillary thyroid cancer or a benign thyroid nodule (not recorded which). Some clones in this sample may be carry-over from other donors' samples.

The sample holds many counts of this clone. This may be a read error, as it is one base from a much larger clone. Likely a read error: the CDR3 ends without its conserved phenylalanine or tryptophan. CDR3 nucleotides: TGTGCCAGCAGGTCACGGACAGGAGTGAACACTGAAGCTTTCTCT. This sequence encodes CASRSRTGVNTEAFS. V usage is TRBV7-2 and J usage is TRBJ1-1; 7 bases are a match to TRBD1. CDR3 size: 15 residues. Trimming cost V 6 bases and J 0 bases; bases outside gene matches: 7. Germline V gives CDR1 SGHTA, CDR2 FQGNSA.

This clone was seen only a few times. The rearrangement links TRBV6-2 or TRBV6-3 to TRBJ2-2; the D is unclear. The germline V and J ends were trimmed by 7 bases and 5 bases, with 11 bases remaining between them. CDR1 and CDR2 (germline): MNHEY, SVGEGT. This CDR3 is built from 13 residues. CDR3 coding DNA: TGTGCCAGCACCTTTTTGTGGACCGGGGAGCTGTTTTTT. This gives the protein CASTFLWTGELFF.

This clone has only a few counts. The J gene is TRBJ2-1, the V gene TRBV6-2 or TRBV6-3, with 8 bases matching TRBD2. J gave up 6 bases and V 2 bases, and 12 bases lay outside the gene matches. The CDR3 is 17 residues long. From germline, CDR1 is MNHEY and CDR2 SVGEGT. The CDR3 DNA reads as TGTGCCAGCAGTTACGGGGGTGCCGGGGGGGGCTCCAATGAGCAGTTCTTC. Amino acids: CASSYGGAGGGSNEQFF.

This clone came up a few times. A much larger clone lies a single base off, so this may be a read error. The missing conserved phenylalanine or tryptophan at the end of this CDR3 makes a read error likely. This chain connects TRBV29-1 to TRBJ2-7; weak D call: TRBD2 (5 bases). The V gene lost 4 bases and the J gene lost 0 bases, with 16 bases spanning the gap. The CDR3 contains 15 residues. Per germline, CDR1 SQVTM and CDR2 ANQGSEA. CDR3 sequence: CSVAPREGHSYEQYL. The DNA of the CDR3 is TGCAGCGTTGCCCCCCGGGAAGGGCACTCCTACGAGCAGTACCTC.

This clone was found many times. The CDR3 is CASSRAYDEAFF. CDR3 bases: TGTGCCAGCAGCCGAGCTTATGATGAAGCTTTCTTT. The chain is built from TRBV3-1 and TRBJ1-1, with D uncertain. The germline V gene encodes CDR1 LGHDT and CDR2 YNNKEL (reference sequence). Trimming pared 4 bases from V and 7 bases from J, leaving 10 bases between. The CDR3 extends over 12 amino acids.

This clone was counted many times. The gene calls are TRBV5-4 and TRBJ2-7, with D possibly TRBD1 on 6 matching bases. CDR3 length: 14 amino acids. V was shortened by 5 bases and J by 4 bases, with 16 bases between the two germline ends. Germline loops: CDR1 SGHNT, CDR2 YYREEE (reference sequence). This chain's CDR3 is CASRTEQGSYEQYF. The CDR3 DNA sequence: TGTGCCAGCAGAACAGAACAGGGATCGTACGAGCAGTACTTC.

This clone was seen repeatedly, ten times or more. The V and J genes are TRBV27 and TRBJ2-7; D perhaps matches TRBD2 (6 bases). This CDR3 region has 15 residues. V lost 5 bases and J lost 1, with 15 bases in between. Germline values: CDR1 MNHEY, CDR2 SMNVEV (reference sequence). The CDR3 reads CASSSDSGQSYEQYF. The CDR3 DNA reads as TGTGCCAGCAGTAGCGACAGCGGGCAATCCTACGAGCAGTACTTC.

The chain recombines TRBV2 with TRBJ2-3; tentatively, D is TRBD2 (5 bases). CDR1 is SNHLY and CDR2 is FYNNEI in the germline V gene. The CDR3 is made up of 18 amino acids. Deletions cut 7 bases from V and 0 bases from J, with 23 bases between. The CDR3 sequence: CASTERLEGDRSTDTQYF. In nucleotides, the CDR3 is TGTGCCAGCACCGAGCGGCTAGAGGGCGATAGGAGCACAGATACGCAGTATTTT.

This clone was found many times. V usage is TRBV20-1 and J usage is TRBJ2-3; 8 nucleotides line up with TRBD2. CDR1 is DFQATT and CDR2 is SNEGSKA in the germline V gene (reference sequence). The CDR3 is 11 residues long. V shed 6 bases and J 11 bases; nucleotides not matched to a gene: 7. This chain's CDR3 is CSAWGLGGQYF. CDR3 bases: TGCAGTGCCTGGGGACTAGGGGGGCAGTATTTT.

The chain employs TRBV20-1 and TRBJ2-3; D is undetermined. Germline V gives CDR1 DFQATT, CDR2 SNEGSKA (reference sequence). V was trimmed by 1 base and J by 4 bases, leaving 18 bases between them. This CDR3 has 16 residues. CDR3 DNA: TGCAGTGCTAGAGGACTCCCCGGAGAGTACCCAGATACGCAGTATTTT. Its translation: CSARGLPGEYPDTQYF.

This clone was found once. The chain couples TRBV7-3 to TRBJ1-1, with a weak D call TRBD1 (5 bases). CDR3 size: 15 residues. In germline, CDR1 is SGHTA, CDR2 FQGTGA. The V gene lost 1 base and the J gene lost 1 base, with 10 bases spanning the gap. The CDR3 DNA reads TGTGCCAGCAGCTTAAATCCGGGGGGGAACACTGAAGCTTTCTTT. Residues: CASSLNPGGNTEAFF.

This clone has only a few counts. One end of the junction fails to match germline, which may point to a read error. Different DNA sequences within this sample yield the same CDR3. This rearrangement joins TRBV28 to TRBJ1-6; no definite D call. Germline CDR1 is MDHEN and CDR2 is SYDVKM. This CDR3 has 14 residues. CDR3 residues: CASSFREDNSPLHF. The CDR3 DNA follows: TGTGCCAGCAGTTTTAGGGAGGATAATTCACCCCTACACTTC. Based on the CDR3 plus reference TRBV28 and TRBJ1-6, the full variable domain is DVKVTQSSRYLVKRTGEKVFLECVQDMDHENMFWYRQDPGLGLRLIYFSYDVKMKEKGDIPEGYSVSREKKERFSLILESASTNQTSMYLCASSFREDNSPLHFGNGTRLTVT.

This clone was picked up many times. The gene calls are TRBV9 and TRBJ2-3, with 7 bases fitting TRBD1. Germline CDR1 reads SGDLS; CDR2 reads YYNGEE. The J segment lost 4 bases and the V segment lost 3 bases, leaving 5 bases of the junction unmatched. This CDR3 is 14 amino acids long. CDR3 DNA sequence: TGTGCCAGCAGCGCGACAGGGAATGCAGATACGCAGTATTTT. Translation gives CASSATGNADTQYF. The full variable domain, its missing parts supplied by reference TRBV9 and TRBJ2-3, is DSGVTQTPKHLITATGQRVTLRCSPRSGDLSVYWYQQSLDQGLQFLIQYYNGEERAKGNILERFSAQQFPDLHSELNLSSLELGDSALYFCASSATGNADTQYFGPGTRLTVL.

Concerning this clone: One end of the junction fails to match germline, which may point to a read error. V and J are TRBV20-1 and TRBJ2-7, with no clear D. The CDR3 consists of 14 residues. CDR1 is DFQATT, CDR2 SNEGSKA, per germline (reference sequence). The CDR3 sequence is CSDRDILDGEKQYF. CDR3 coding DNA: TGCAGTGATAGAGATATTCTAGATGGAGAGAAACAGTACTTC.

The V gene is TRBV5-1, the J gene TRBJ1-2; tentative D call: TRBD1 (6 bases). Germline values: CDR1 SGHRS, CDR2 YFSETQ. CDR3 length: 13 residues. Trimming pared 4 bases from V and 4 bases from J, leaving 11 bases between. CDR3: CASSGGILYGYTF. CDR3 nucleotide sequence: TGCGCCAGCAGCGGGGGCATTCTCTATGGCTACACCTTC. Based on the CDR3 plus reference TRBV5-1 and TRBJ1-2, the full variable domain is KAGVTQTPRYLIKTRGQQVTLSCSPISGHRSVSWYQQTPGQGLQFLFEYFSETQRNKGNFPGRFSGRQFSNSRSEMNVSTLELGDSALYLCASSGGILYGYTFGSGTRLTVV.

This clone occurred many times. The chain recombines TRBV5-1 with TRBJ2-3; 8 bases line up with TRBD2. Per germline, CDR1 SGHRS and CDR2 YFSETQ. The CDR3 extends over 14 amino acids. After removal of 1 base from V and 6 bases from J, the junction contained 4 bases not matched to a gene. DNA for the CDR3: TGCGCCAGCAGCTTGCCGGGAGGGGTGGATACGCAGTATTTT. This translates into CASSLPGGVDTQYF.

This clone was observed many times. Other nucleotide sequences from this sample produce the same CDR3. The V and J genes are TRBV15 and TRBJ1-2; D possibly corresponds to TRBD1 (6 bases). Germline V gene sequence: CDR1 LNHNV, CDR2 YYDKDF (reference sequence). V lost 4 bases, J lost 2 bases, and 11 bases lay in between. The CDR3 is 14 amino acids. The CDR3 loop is CATSTPTGNYGYTF. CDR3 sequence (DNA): TGTGCCACCAGCACACCAACAGGGAACTATGGCTACACCTTC.

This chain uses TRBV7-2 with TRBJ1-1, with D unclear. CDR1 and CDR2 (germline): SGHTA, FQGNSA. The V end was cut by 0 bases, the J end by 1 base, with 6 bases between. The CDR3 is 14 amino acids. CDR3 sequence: CASSLAWANTEAFF. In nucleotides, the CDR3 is TGTGCCAGCAGCTTAGCTTGGGCGAACACTGAAGCTTTCTTT.

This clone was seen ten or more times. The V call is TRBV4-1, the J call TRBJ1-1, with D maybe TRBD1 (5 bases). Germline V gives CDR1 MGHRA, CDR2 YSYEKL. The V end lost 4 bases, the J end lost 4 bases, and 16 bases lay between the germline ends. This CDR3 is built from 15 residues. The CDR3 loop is CASSPPGGRSTEAFF. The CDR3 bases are TGCGCCAGCAGCCCCCCGGGGGGGAGGAGCACTGAAGCTTTCTTT.

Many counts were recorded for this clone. The CDR3 DNA follows: TGTGCCAGCAGCCAGAGTGGTCAGGGGGTCACAGATACGCAGTATTTT. Its protein product is CASSQSGQGVTDTQYF. The chain recombines TRBV3-1 with TRBJ2-3; 7 bases map to TRBD1. V lost 3 bases, J lost 2 bases, and 8 bases stayed unmatched. Germline CDR1 is LGHDT and CDR2 is YNNKEL (reference sequence). The CDR3 length is 16 residues.

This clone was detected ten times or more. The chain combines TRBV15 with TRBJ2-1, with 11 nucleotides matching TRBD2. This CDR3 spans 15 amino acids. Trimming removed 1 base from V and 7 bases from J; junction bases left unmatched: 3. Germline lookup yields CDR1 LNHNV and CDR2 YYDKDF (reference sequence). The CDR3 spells CATSRAASGRNEQFF. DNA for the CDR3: TGTGCCACCAGCAGAGCGGCTAGCGGGAGGAATGAGCAGTTCTTC.

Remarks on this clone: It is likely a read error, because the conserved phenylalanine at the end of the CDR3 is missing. The CDR3 protein is CASSAPRQGGQGISGANVLTL. CDR3 DNA sequence: TGTGCCAGCAGCGCACCCCGCCAGGGTGGACAGGGAATCTCGGGGGCCAACGTCCTGACTCTC. The V gene is TRBV9, the J gene TRBJ2-6; 8 nucleotides align to TRBD1. The CDR3 runs 21 residues. V shed 3 bases, J shed 4 bases, and the junction held 21 bases outside the gene matches. Germline V gene data show CDR1 as SGDLS and CDR2 as YYNGEE.

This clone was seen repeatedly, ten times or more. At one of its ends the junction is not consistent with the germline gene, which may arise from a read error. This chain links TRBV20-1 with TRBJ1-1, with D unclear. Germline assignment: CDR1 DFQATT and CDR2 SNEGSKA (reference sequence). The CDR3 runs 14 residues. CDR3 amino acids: CSARLGYMNTEALF. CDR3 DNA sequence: TGCAGTGCTAGACTAGGTTACATGAACACTGAAGCTCTCTTT.

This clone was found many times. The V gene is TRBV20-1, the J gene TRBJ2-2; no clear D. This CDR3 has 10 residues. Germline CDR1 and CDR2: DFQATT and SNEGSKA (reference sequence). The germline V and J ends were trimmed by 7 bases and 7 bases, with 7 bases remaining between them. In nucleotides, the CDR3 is TGCAGTGTAGCCGACGGGGAGCTGTTTTTT. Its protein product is CSVADGELFF.

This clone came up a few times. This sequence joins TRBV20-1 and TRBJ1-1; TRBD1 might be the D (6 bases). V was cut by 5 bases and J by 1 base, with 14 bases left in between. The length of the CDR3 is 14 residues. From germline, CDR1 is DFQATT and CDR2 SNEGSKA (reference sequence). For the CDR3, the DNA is TGCAGTGCTTCTGTGGCAGGGGAGAACACTGAAGCTTTCTTT. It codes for CSASVAGENTEAFF.